The 27 T cell receptor beta chains below all came from one sample that was sequenced in a study of control samples from healthy donors and cancer patients. TCRdb's table, derived via immunoSEQ multiplex PCR, lists solely in-frame clones and lacks some. The sample has 150,000 or so clones, approximately 94% seen once. Source material: blood. The receptor source for this set is a man between 40 and 49 years old in good health.

This clone has only one observation. This chain uses TRBV10-2 with TRBJ1-5, with TRBD1 matching over 11 bases. Germline V gives CDR1 WSHSY, CDR2 SAAADI. The CDR3 contains 14 residues. Germline trimming cut 6 bases from V and 2 bases from J; bases unmatched to any gene: 0. CDR3 sequence: CASRGQGGNQPQHF. The CDR3 nucleotides read TGCGCCAGCAGGGGACAGGGGGGCAATCAGCCCCAGCATTTT.

The chain is built from TRBV14 and TRBJ1-3, with D perhaps TRBD1 (5 bases). V was shortened by 4 bases and J by 2 bases, with 15 bases between the two germline ends. The length of the CDR3 is 16 residues. Germline-derived CDR1 and CDR2 are SGHDN and FVKESK. CDR3 residues: CASSRLRGTPGNTIYF. The DNA for the CDR3 is TGTGCCAGCAGCCGTCTTCGGGGGACCCCTGGAAACACCATATATTTT. Full variable domain (missing parts from reference TRBV14 and TRBJ1-3): EAGVTQFPSHSVIEKGQTVTLRCDPISGHDNLYWYRRVMGKEIKFLLHFVKESKQDESGMPNNRFLAERTGGTYSTLKVQPAELEDSGVYFCASSRLRGTPGNTIYFGEGSWLTVV.

The sample holds a few counts of this clone. The genes are TRBV28 and TRBJ1-2, with TRBD1 identical over 7 bases. V shed 6 bases, J shed 5 bases, and the junction held 12 bases outside the gene matches. CDR1 MDHEN and CDR2 SYDVKM come from the germline V gene. CDR3 length: 15 residues. CDR3 sequence (DNA): TGTGCCAGCAGCTCCCCAGGGGCAGGGGGGTATGGCTACACCTTC. Its protein is CASSSPGAGGYGYTF.

The rearrangement links TRBV9 to TRBJ2-2, with 8 bases identical to TRBD2. The CDR3 covers 15 residues. In germline, CDR1 is SGDLS, CDR2 YYNGEE. J lost 5 bases, V lost 4 bases, and 7 bases had no gene match. The CDR3 loop reads CASSPGTRATGELFF. The CDR3 region has the DNA TGTGCCAGCAGCCCCGGGACTAGGGCAACCGGGGAGCTGTTTTTT. The full variable domain, its missing parts supplied by reference TRBV9 and TRBJ2-2, is DSGVTQTPKHLITATGQRVTLRCSPRSGDLSVYWYQQSLDQGLQFLIQYYNGEERAKGNILERFSAQQFPDLHSELNLSSLELGDSALYFCASSPGTRATGELFFGEGSRLTVL.

Of note for this clone: One end of the junction does not line up with germline, which may come from a read error. V is TRBV24-1 and J is TRBJ2-3, with unresolved D. CDR1 is KGHDR and CDR2 is SFDVKD in the germline V gene. This CDR3 region has 16 residues. The CDR3 reads CATSDFGVLGTDAQYF. The CDR3 nucleotides are TGTGCCACCAGTGATTTTGGGGTTTTAGGAACAGATGCGCAGTATTTT.

The gene calls are TRBV5-6 and TRBJ1-1; D is unclear. Trimming left V 4 bases short and J 0 bases short, with 16 bases between. The germline CDR1 and CDR2 sequences are SGHDT and YYEEEE. The CDR3 has 16 amino acids. This chain's CDR3 is CASSQTWVMMNTEAFF. The CDR3 DNA sequence: TGTGCCAGCAGCCAGACGTGGGTTATGATGAACACTGAAGCTTTCTTT.

V gene TRBV4-1 combines with J gene TRBJ1-2; D may be TRBD1 (5 bases). The CDR3 runs to 13 residues. Germline V gene lookup returns CDR1 MGHRA and CDR2 YSYEKL. V was cut by 8 bases and J by 8 bases, with 18 bases left in between. The CDR3 nucleotides are TGCGCCAGCCATCAGGTGGGGGTAGAAGGCTACACCTTC. This sequence encodes CASHQVGVEGYTF.

This clone appeared once. This chain joins TRBV27 and TRBJ1-6; 9 bases line up with TRBD1. This CDR3 comprises 15 residues. V shed 5 bases and J 8 bases; nucleotides not matched to a gene: 7. CDR1 MNHEY and CDR2 SMNVEV come from the germline V gene (reference sequence). DNA of the CDR3: TGTGCCAGCAGTGGTTGGACAGGGGATTATTCACCCCTCCACTTT. This sequence encodes CASSGWTGDYSPLHF.

The chain has TRBV2 and TRBJ2-1; 11 bases agree with TRBD1. The CDR3 totals 15 residues. V dropped 8 bases and J dropped 7; count of bases not matched to a gene: 10. The germline V gene encodes CDR1 SNHLY and CDR2 FYNNEI. CDR3 sequence: CASLKEGQGGNEQFF. DNA of the CDR3: TGTGCCAGCCTTAAAGAGGGACAGGGGGGAAATGAGCAGTTCTTC.

The V and J genes are TRBV28 and TRBJ1-4; D is possibly TRBD1 (5 bases). Per germline, CDR1 MDHEN and CDR2 SYDVKM. The V end was cut by 3 bases, the J end by 8 bases, with 22 bases between. The CDR3 is 17 amino acids. Here the CDR3 reads CASSFSSVGGSEEKLFF. CDR3 sequence (DNA): TGTGCCAGCAGTTTCTCGAGTGTGGGGGGTTCGGAAGAAAAACTGTTTTTT.

The chain links TRBV27 to TRBJ2-7; D perhaps matches TRBD2 (6 bases). This CDR3 contains 16 residues. V was trimmed by 5 bases and J by 0 bases, leaving 17 bases between them. Germline V gene sequence: CDR1 MNHEY, CDR2 SMNVEV (reference sequence). The CDR3 sequence: CASSPGAGTVSYEQYF. DNA for the CDR3: TGTGCCAGCAGTCCTGGGGCCGGGACTGTCTCCTACGAGCAGTACTTC.

The V and J genes are TRBV6-1 and TRBJ1-1, with D tentatively TRBD1 (5 bases). V was trimmed by 2 bases and J by 1 base, leaving 11 bases between them. Germline V CDR1 and CDR2: MNHNS, SASEGT. CDR3 length: 15 residues. The chain's CDR3 is CASSESLTGNTEAFF. Here the CDR3 DNA reads TGTGCCAGCAGTGAAAGCCTAACAGGGAACACTGAAGCTTTCTTT.

The chain joins TRBV19 to TRBJ1-1; no reliable D call. Trimming took off 8 bases at V and 4 bases at J, with 14 bases between the two ends. CDR3 size: 13 residues. Germline CDR1 reads LNHDA; CDR2 reads SQIVND (reference sequence). The CDR3 here is CASSGWEGTEAFF. Here the CDR3 DNA reads TGTGCCAGTTCCGGATGGGAGGGCACTGAAGCTTTCTTT.

The V and J genes are TRBV7-9 and TRBJ1-1; 10 nucleotides agree with TRBD1. The CDR3 loop spans 16 amino acids. Germline CDR1 SEHNR, CDR2 FQNEAQ (reference sequence). V lost 5 bases and J lost 4; bases outside the gene matches: 10. CDR3 sequence: CASSPRVGTGVTEAFF. The CDR3 DNA is TGTGCCAGCAGCCCCAGGGTGGGGACAGGGGTCACTGAAGCTTTCTTT.

V gene TRBV27 combines with J gene TRBJ2-1; 11 bases are a match to TRBD2. There are 17 residues in the CDR3. Trimming cost V 5 bases and J 2 bases; bases outside gene matches: 8. CDR1 is MNHEY, CDR2 SMNVEV, per germline (reference sequence). CDR3 coding DNA: TGTGCCAGCAGTAAAATCACTAGCGGGGGACCCTACAATGAGCAGTTCTTC. It codes for CASSKITSGGPYNEQFF.

The chain employs TRBV6-5 and TRBJ2-3, with D perhaps assigned TRBD1 or TRBD2 (6 bases each). Germline V gene sequence: CDR1 MNHEY, CDR2 SVGAGI. The CDR3 extends over 15 amino acids. V lost 0 bases to trimming and J lost 8 bases, with 15 bases between them. For the CDR3, the DNA is TGTGCCAGCAGTTACTCGGCCGGGGGCCAGGGTACGCAGTATTTT. As protein: CASSYSAGGQGTQYF.

J is TRBJ1-5 and V is TRBV7-2, with D tentatively TRBD1 (5 bases). Trimming removed 5 bases from V and 3 bases from J, with 14 bases in between. The CDR3 sequence is 15 residues long. Looked up from germline, CDR1 is SGHTA and CDR2 is FQGNSA. CDR3 DNA: TGTGCCAGCAGCCCGGGACTGCCGATCAATCAGCCCCAGCATTTT. It specifies CASSPGLPINQPQHF.

In its sample, this clone was seen once. The sample holds other DNA sequences that translate to the same CDR3. This chain links TRBV19 with TRBJ1-2; D is unresolved. The CDR3 loop spans 12 amino acids. Trimming shortened V by 5 bases and J by 4 bases, and 8 bases separated the two germline ends. From germline, CDR1 is LNHDA and CDR2 SQIVND (reference sequence). In DNA form, the CDR3 reads TGTGCCAGTAGTCCATCAGTCTATGGCTACACCTTC. It encodes CASSPSVYGYTF. Supplemented by reference TRBV19 and TRBJ1-2, the full variable domain reads DGGITQSPKYLFRKEGQNVTLSCEQNLNHDAMYWYRQDPGQGLRLIYYSQIVNDFQKGDIAEGYSVSREKKESFPLTVTSAQKNPTAFYLCASSPSVYGYTFGSGTRLTVV.

In DNA, the CDR3 is TGTGCCAGCAGGCGACTCCCGGACAGGCCGCATTCACCCCTCCACTTT. It codes for CASRRLPDRPHSPLHF. The chain employs TRBV28 and TRBJ1-6, with 7 nucleotides matching TRBD1. Unmatched junction bases numbered 13, after V lost 6 bases and J lost 8 bases. Per the germline V gene, CDR1 is MDHEN and CDR2 is SYDVKM. The CDR3 totals 16 residues.

This clone has only a few counts. This chain connects TRBV7-2 to TRBJ2-7; tentative D call: TRBD2 (6 bases). Germline assignment: CDR1 SGHTA and CDR2 FQGNSA. The CDR3 has 13 amino acids. V lost 7 bases to trimming and J lost 0 bases, with 10 bases between them. This CDR3 reads CASMGGDSYEQYF. The CDR3 DNA sequence: TGTGCCAGCATGGGAGGAGACTCCTACGAGCAGTACTTC.

Of note for this clone: Distinct nucleotide sequences in the sample also encode this CDR3. This chain uses TRBV19 with TRBJ2-2, with D perhaps given as TRBD1 or TRBD2 (5 bases each). V was shortened by 5 bases and J by 5 bases, with 12 bases between the two germline ends. The length of the CDR3 is 14 residues. The V gene's germline CDR1 is LNHDA and CDR2 SQIVND (reference sequence). Here the CDR3 DNA reads TGTGCCAGTAGTTCAGGGAGTGGGACCGGGGAGCTGTTTTTT. This codes for CASSSGSGTGELFF.

The V call is TRBV11-2, the J call TRBJ1-2; maybe TRBD1 (6 bases). Germline values: CDR1 SGHAT, CDR2 FQNNGV. V was shortened by 4 bases and J by 10 bases, with 10 bases between the two germline ends. This CDR3 is 11 amino acids long. CDR3 residues: CASSSTGLYTF. CDR3 bases: TGTGCCAGCAGCTCGACAGGTCTCTACACCTTC.

The rearrangement uses TRBV5-1 and TRBJ2-3; 8 bases align to TRBD2. The CDR3 is 15 amino acids. CDR1 is SGHRS and CDR2 is YFSETQ in the germline V gene. V shed 1 base, J shed 2 bases, and the junction held 3 bases outside the gene matches. The CDR3 loop reads CASSLFGGATDTQYF. The CDR3 nucleotides are TGCGCCAGCAGCTTGTTCGGGGGGGCCACAGATACGCAGTATTTT. The entire variable domain, with the rest obtained from reference TRBV5-1 and TRBJ2-3, is as follows: KAGVTQTPRYLIKTRGQQVTLSCSPISGHRSVSWYQQTPGQGLQFLFEYFSETQRNKGNFPGRFSGRQFSNSRSEMNVSTLELGDSALYLCASSLFGGATDTQYFGPGTRLTVL.

This chain uses TRBV3-1 (or the pseudogene TRBV3-2) with TRBJ2-4; D unclear. The CDR3 sequence is 15 residues long. CDR1 is LGHDT, CDR2 YNNKEL, per germline (reference sequence). Trimming took off 5 bases at V and 3 bases at J, with 14 bases between the two ends. CDR3 region: CASSIQQNLKNIQYF. The CDR3 DNA follows: TGTGCCAGCAGCATCCAACAGAACCTCAAAAACATTCAGTACTTC.

The V gene is TRBV2, the J gene TRBJ1-1; no definite D call. Deletions cut 5 bases from V and 8 bases from J, with 15 bases between. This CDR3 is built from 13 residues. CDR1 is SNHLY, CDR2 FYNNEI, per germline. Here the CDR3 DNA reads TGTGCCAGCAGTCAGGAGGGCGTGCGAGAAGCTTTCTTT. This gives the protein CASSQEGVREAFF.

This chain connects TRBV18 to TRBJ2-2; 9 nucleotides align to TRBD1. The CDR3 covers 15 residues. With V trimmed by 3 bases and J by 5 bases, 4 bases remained unmatched. Germline V gene sequence: CDR1 KGHSH, CDR2 LQKENI. CDR3 sequence reads: CASSPGTGRTGELFF. The CDR3 DNA reads as TGTGCCAGCTCACCTGGGACAGGGAGGACCGGGGAGCTGTTTTTT.

V gene TRBV7-2 combines with J gene TRBJ2-7; 8 positions match TRBD2. V shed 6 bases, J shed 5 bases, and the junction held 6 bases outside the gene matches. The germline gives CDR1 SGHTA, CDR2 FQGNSA. This CDR3 has 13 amino acids. The CDR3 region has the DNA TGTGCCAGCAGGCCTCGGGGGGGCGACGAGCAGTACTTC. This codes for CASRPRGGDEQYF.